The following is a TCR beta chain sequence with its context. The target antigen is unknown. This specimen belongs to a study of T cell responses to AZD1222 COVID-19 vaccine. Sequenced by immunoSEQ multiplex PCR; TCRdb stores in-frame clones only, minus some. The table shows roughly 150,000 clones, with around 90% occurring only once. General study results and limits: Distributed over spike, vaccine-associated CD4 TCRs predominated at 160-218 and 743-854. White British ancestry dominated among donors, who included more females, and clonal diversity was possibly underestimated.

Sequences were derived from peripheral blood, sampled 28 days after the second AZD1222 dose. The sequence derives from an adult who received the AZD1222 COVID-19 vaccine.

The CDR3 loop is CASSQGYIRAEAFF. DNA for the CDR3: TGTGCCAGCAGCCAAGGATATATAAGGGCTGAAGCTTTCTTT. The V gene is TRBV3-1 (or the pseudogene TRBV3-2), the J gene TRBJ1-1; the D is unclear. The ends were cut back, 1 base at V and 6 bases at J, with 12 bases in the middle. CDR1 is LGHDT and CDR2 is YNNKEL in the germline V gene (reference sequence). This CDR3 comprises 14 residues.